This T cell receptor beta chain originates from a study of CD8+CD57+ T cells in acquired aplastic anemia. Across the study: Yields of DNA that came from sorted CD4+ and CD8+ cells averaged approximately 3.5 ug.

Comment on this clonotype: Antigen: not known.

V was pared by 1 base and J by 4 bases, with 9 bases of the junction left unmatched. This CDR3 is built from 16 residues. Looked up from germline, CDR1 is SGHDT and CDR2 is YYEEEE. Previously, flow cytometry had revealed CD8+CD57+ cell expansion in the patients chosen for sequencing. Among the patients, all had severe acquired aplastic anemia. Study outcomes and limitations: Sharing between patients and controls was observed for about 27 CD8+ CDR3 sequences.

For CDR3 and TCR beta VDJ profiling, genomic DNA was the template used. In TCRdb, the reads were re-called with MiXCR into one record per CDR3 protein. This sample has about 180,000 distinct CDR3 sequences, with roughly 65% found just once. This receptor was taken from a human donor with aplastic anemia. Sequencing was performed on sorted CD4+, CD8+, or CD8+CD57+ T cells (not recorded which) from PBMCs. V gene TRBV5-6 combines with J gene TRBJ2-7; 9 bases match TRBD1. CDR3 protein: CASSLRGTGNVYEQYF. CDR3 nucleotides: TGTGCCAGCAGCTTGCGAGGGACAGGGAACGTTTACGAGCAGTACTTC.